These 7 T cell receptor beta chains share one sample of origin, sequenced in a study of T cells in Graves' hyperthyroidism and ophthalmopathy. Authors of the study amplified TCR beta CDR3 regions from RNA transcripts. The study used the HTBI primer set for a first-round RT-PCR of the TCR CDR3. TCRdb reprocessed the multiplex PCR reads with MiXCR, giving one entry per CDR3 protein. This table has 330,000 or so distinct CDR3 sequences, roughly 20% appearing once. Sequencing was done on a sample of blood. The receptor set was obtained from a woman aged 40 to 50 with Graves' ophthalmopathy.

This clonotype has a count of ten or more. The V and J genes are TRBV6-1 and TRBJ2-5; 8 bases are shared with TRBD2. The CDR3 length is 14 residues. V lost 4 bases, J lost 5 bases, and 6 bases stayed unmatched. The germline V gene has CDR1 MNHNS and CDR2 SASEGT. The CDR3 loop reads CASSGGLVRETQYF. The CDR3 DNA sequence: TGTGCCAGCAGTGGGGGACTAGTGAGGGAGACCCAGTACTTC.

CDR3 DNA sequence: TGTGCCAGCAGCCCGGGACTGTCCGTGGAGACCCAGTACTTC. It encodes CASSPGLSVETQYF. The J gene is TRBJ2-5, the V gene TRBV7-9; TRBD2 is a possible D gene (6 bases). With 5 bases removed from V and 5 bases from J, the gap between germline ends came to 15 bases. The CDR3 is made up of 14 amino acids. Germline CDR1 SEHNR, CDR2 FQNEAQ (reference sequence).

The sample holds many counts of this clonotype. The V and J genes are TRBV5-1 and TRBJ2-7; TRBD2 agrees at 8 bases. Germline CDR1 reads SGHRS; CDR2 reads YFSETQ. V trimming: 4 bases; J trimming: 6 bases; junction bases outside the gene matches: 9. This CDR3 has 14 amino acids. The CDR3 DNA reads TGCGCCAGCAGCCACGGACTAGCCTTGGGCGAGCAGTACTTC. Protein: CASSHGLALGEQYF.

This clonotype came up many times. V gene TRBV20-1 combines with J gene TRBJ1-5; tentatively, D is TRBD1 (6 bases). V shed 4 bases and J shed 1 base, with 11 bases lying between them. CDR1 and CDR2 (germline): DFQATT, SNEGSKA (reference sequence). CDR3 length: 14 residues. CDR3 DNA: TGCAGTGCTAACTTGGGGGCGAGCAATCAGCCCCAGCATTTT. This encodes CSANLGASNQPQHF.

This clonotype was observed at least ten times. The genes are TRBV28 and TRBJ1-1; the D is unclear. CDR3 size: 14 residues. Germline V CDR1 and CDR2: MDHEN, SYDVKM. Trimming removed 6 bases from V and 6 bases from J, with 17 bases in between. In DNA, the CDR3 is TGTGCCAGCAGCCCGACATTGAGCATTTCTGAAGCTTTCTTT. Its translation is CASSPTLSISEAFF.

This rearrangement joins TRBV2 to TRBJ1-5; 9 bases fit TRBD1. The V gene's germline CDR1 is SNHLY and CDR2 FYNNEI. There are 15 residues in the CDR3. The junction had 6 bases not matched to a gene; V was cut back by 5 bases and J by 4 bases. Written as DNA, the CDR3 is TGTGCCAGCAGTTTAGCGGACAGGGGTAATCAGCCCCAGCATTTT. The encoded protein is CASSLADRGNQPQHF.

There are a few counts of this clonotype. A much larger clone differs from this one at a single base, so this may be a read error. V is TRBV2 and J is TRBJ2-7; D is uncertain. Germline V gene lookup returns CDR1 SNHLY and CDR2 FYNNEI. This CDR3 has 12 amino acids. V was shortened by 3 bases and J by 2 bases, with 5 bases between the two germline ends. The CDR3 DNA reads TGTGCCAGCAGTGACTGGACCTACGAGCAGTACTTC. Translation: CASSDWTYEQYF.